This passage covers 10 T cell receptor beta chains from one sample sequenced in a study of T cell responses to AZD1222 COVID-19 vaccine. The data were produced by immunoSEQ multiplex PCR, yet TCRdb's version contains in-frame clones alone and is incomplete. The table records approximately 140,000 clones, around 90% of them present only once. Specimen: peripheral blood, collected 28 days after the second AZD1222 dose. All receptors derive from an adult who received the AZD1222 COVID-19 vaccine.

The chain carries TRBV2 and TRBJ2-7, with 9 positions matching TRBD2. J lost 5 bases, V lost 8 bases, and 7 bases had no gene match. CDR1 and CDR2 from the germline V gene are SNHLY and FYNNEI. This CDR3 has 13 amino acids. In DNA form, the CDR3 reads TGTGCCAGCCCCCTAGCGGGAAGGGACGAGCAGTACTTC. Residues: CASPLAGRDEQYF.

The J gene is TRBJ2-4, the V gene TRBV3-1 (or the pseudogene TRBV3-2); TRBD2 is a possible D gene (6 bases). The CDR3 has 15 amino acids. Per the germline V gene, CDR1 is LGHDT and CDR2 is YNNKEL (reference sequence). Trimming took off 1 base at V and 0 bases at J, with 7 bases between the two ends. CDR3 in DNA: TGTGCCAGCAGCCAAGCGGGACTAGCCAAAAACATTCAGTACTTC. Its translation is CASSQAGLAKNIQYF.

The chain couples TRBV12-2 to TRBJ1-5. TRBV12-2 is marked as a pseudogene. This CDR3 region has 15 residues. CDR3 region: CASRLVPGANQPQHF. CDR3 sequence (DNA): TGTGCAAGTCGCTTAGTGCCCGGGGCAAATCAGCCCCAGCATTTT.

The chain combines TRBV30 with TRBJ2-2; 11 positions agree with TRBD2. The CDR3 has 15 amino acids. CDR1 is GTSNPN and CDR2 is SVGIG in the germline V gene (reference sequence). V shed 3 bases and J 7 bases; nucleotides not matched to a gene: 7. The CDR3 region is CAWSLSGRVDGELFF. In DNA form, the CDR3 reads TGTGCCTGGAGCCTTAGCGGGAGGGTTGACGGGGAGCTGTTTTTT.

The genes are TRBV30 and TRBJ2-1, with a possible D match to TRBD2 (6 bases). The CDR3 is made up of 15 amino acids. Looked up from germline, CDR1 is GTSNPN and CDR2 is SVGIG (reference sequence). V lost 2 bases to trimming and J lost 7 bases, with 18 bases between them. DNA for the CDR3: TGTGCCTGGAGTCCCCGGGGGAGTAACGGGAATGAGCAGTTCTTC. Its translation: CAWSPRGSNGNEQFF.

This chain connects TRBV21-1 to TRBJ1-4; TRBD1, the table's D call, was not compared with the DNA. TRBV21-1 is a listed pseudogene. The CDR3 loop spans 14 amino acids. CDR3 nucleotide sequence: TGTGCCAGCAGCAAGGGACAGGGGGGGGAAAAACTGTTTTTT. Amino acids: CASSKGQGGEKLFF.

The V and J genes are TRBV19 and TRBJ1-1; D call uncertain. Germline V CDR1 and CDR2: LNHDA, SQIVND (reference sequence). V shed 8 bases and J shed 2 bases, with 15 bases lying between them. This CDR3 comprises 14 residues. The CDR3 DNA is TGTGCCAGTGGGAAGACGGGGATTAACACTGAAGCTTTCTTT. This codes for CASGKTGINTEAFF.

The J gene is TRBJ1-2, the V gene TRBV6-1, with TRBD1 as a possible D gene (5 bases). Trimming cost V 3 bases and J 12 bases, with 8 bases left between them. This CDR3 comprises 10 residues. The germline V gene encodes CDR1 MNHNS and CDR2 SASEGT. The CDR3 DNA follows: TGTGCCAGCAGTGAGGGGGTCCACACCTTC. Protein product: CASSEGVHTF.

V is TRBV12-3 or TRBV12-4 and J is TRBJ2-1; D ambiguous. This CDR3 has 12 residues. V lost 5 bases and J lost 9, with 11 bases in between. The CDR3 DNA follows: TGTGCCAGCAGTCGTACTGACGTTGAGCAGTTCTTC. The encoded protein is CASSRTDVEQFF.

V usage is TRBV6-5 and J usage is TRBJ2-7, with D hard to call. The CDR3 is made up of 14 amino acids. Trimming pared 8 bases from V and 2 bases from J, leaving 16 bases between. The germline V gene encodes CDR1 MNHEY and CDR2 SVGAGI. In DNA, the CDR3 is TGTGCCAGCGGAATAGGGCACGGCACCTACGAGCAGTACTTC. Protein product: CASGIGHGTYEQYF.